These 2 T cell receptor beta chains share one sample of origin, sequenced in a study of CD8+CD57+ T cells in acquired aplastic anemia (dated by TCRdb to between 2018 and 2020). The sequencing machine was an Illumina HiSeq 2000. Genomic DNA served as template for TCR beta VDJ combination and CDR3 sequence profiling. TCRdb applied fastp at Q25 and MiXCR to the public reads, then kept only in-frame beta chains. Each CDR3 protein gets just one entry, which takes the most common genes and DNA from the rows behind it. Here the sample has fewer than 200,000 distinct CDR3 sequences; about 60% occur a single time. Together, the top ten hold less than 55% of the sample. The sequencing input was sorted CD4+, CD8+, or CD8+CD57+ T cells (not recorded which) from PBMCs. The receptors were sampled from a human donor in good health.

The chain uses TRBV24-1 and TRBJ2-5; TRBD1 might be the D (5 bases). CDR1 KGHDR and CDR2 SFDVKD come from the germline V gene. The CDR3 extends over 15 amino acids. With 1 base removed from V and 3 bases from J, the gap between germline ends came to 11 bases. CDR3 coding DNA: TGTGCCACCAGTGATTTAGTAGGGGCAGAAGAGACCCAGTACTTC. Translating it yields CATSDLVGAEETQYF.

The chain combines TRBV9 with TRBJ1-2; D gene unclear. V lost 7 bases to trimming and J lost 1 base, with 2 bases between them. In germline, CDR1 is SGDLS, CDR2 YYNGEE. There are 10 residues in the CDR3. The CDR3 here is CASGNYGYTF. CDR3 coding DNA: TGTGCCAGCGGTAACTATGGCTACACCTTC.